One and the same sample provided the 8 T cell receptor beta chains below, sequenced in a study of T cell responses to AZD1222 COVID-19 vaccine. Sequencing used immunoSEQ multiplex PCR; TCRdb keeps in-frame clones, though not all of them. Seen here are about 120,000 clones, 88% observed once, and the top ten hold roughly 3.5%. This specimen consisted of peripheral blood, obtained on day 0 of AZD1222 vaccination. The source is an adult in good health.

V is TRBV19 and J is TRBJ1-1; the match to TRBD1 covers 7 bases. J lost 0 bases, V lost 7 bases, and 5 bases had no gene match. Germline V gene sequence: CDR1 LNHDA, CDR2 SQIVND (reference sequence). This CDR3 comprises 14 residues. CDR3 sequence (DNA): TGTGCCAGTACCACGGGACAGTTGAACACTGAAGCTTTCTTT. It is translated as CASTTGQLNTEAFF.

The V and J genes are TRBV7-9 and TRBJ1-4, with a weak D call TRBD1 (5 bases). Deletions cut 0 bases from V and 4 bases from J, with 15 bases between. CDR1 and CDR2 from the germline V gene are SEHNR and FQNEAQ (reference sequence). CDR3 size: 17 residues. The CDR3 reads CASSLAGPRPLNEKLFF. The CDR3 region has the DNA TGTGCCAGCAGCTTAGCGGGACCAAGACCTCTTAATGAAAAACTGTTTTTT.

This clone was seen a handful of times. The chain recombines TRBV5-1 with TRBJ1-4; D is possibly TRBD1 (5 bases). The ends were cut back, 0 bases at V and 8 bases at J, with 8 bases in the middle. The germline CDR1 and CDR2 sequences are SGHRS and YFSETQ. CDR3 length: 13 amino acids. As DNA, the CDR3 is TGCGCCAGCAGCTTGGGGGGGACCGAAAAACTGTTTTTT. Translating it yields CASSLGGTEKLFF.

CDR3 DNA: TGTGCCAGCAGTTACGCAGGGAGGGGGGGGAACACTGAAGCTTTCTTT. It codes for CASSYAGRGGNTEAFF. J is TRBJ1-1 and V is TRBV6-5, with a tentative D call TRBD1 (6 bases). Trimming stripped 2 bases from V and 1 base from J, with 14 bases between. The CDR3 is 16 residues long. CDR1 is MNHEY, CDR2 SVGAGI, per germline.

This chain joins TRBV19 and TRBJ1-2; a weak D match, TRBD1 (6 bases). Germline V gene sequence: CDR1 LNHDA, CDR2 SQIVND (reference sequence). The V end was cut by 6 bases, the J end by 5 bases, with 16 bases between. The CDR3 totals 14 residues. CDR3 sequence: CASRKQGGEYGYTF. The CDR3 DNA sequence: TGTGCCAGTAGGAAACAGGGTGGGGAATATGGCTACACCTTC.

The chain links TRBV2 to TRBJ2-5; D ambiguous. Deletions cut 0 bases from V and 2 bases from J, with 7 bases between. The CDR3 is made up of 14 amino acids. Germline V gene data show CDR1 as SNHLY and CDR2 as FYNNEI. The CDR3 sequence is CASSEATYQETQYF. The DNA for the CDR3 is TGTGCCAGCAGTGAAGCGACGTATCAAGAGACCCAGTACTTC.

The CDR3: CASRSGGALNEQFF. The CDR3 region has the DNA TGTGCCAGCAGGAGCGGGGGGGCCTTAAATGAGCAGTTCTTC. This chain joins TRBV3-1 (or the pseudogene TRBV3-2) and TRBJ2-1; 10 nucleotides line up with TRBD2. Per the germline V gene, CDR1 is LGHDT and CDR2 is YNNKEL (reference sequence). This CDR3 is 14 amino acids long. V was clipped by 6 bases and J by 7 bases; unmatched bases: 6.

The J gene is TRBJ2-5, the V gene TRBV25-1; 10 nucleotides line up with TRBD2. The J segment lost 5 bases and the V segment lost 4 bases, leaving 7 bases of the junction unmatched. CDR1 MGHDK and CDR2 SYGVNS come from the germline V gene. This CDR3 comprises 15 residues. Here the CDR3 reads CASSAEAGGPETQYF. The CDR3 DNA follows: TGTGCCAGCAGTGCAGAAGCGGGGGGGCCGGAGACCCAGTACTTC.